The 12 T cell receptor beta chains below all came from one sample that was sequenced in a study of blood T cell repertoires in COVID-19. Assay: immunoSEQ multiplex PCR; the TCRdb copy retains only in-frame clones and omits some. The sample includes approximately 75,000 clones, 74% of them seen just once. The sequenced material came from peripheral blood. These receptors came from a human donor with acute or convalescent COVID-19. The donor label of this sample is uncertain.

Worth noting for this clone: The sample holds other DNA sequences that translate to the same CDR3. CDR3 bases: TGTGCCAGTAGTATATCGAGAAACACCGGGGAGCTGTTTTTT. Its translation: CASSISRNTGELFF. The chain recombines TRBV19 with TRBJ2-2; D not certain. The V end lost 2 bases, the J end lost 2 bases, and 6 bases lay between the germline ends. The CDR3 has 14 amino acids. The germline gives CDR1 LNHDA, CDR2 SQIVND (reference sequence).

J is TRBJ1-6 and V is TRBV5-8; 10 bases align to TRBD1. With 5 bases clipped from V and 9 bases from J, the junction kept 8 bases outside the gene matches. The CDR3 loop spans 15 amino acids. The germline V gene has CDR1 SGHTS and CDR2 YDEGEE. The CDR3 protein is CASRGGQGSPSPLHF. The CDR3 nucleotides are TGTGCCAGCAGGGGGGGACAGGGGTCTCCTTCACCCCTCCACTTT.

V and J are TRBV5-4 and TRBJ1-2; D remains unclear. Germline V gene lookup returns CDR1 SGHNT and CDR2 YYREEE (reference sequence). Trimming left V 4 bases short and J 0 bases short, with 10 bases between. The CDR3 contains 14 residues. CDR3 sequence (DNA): TGTGCCAGCAGCCCCCCGACTGCTAACTATGGCTACACCTTC. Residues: CASSPPTANYGYTF.

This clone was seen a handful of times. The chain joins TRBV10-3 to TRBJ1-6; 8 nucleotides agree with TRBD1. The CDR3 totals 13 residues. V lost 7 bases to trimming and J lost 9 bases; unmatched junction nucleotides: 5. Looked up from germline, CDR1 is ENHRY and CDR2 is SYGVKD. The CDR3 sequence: CAITDRGGSPLHF. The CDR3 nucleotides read TGTGCCATCACCGACAGGGGTGGTTCACCCCTCCACTTT.

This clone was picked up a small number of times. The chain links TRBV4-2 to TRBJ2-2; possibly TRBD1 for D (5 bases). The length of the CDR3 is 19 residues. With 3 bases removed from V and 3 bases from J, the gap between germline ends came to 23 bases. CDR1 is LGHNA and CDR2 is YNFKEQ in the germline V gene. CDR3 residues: CASSQKGLRTNLDTGELFF. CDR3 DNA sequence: TGTGCCAGCAGCCAGAAGGGGCTTCGCACCAACCTGGACACCGGGGAGCTGTTTTTT.

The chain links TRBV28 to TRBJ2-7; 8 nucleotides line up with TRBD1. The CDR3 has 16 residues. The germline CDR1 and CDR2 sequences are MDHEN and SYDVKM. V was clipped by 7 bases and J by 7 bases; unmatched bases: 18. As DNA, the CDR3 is TGTGCCAGCATCCCTACCCTCGACAGGGGAGGAGGAGAGCAGTACTTC. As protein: CASIPTLDRGGGEQYF.

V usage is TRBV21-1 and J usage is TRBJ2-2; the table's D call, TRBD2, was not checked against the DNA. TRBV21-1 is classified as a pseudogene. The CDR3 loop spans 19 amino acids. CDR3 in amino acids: CASSKVSWFRGDYTGELFF. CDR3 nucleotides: TGTGCCAGCAGCAAAGTTTCATGGTTTCGGGGGGACTACACCGGGGAGCTGTTTTTT.

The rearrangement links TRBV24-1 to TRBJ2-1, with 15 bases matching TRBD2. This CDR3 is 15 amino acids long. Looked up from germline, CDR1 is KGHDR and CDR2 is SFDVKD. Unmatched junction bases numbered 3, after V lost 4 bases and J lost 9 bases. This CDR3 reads CATSDGLAGGPEQFF. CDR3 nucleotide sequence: TGTGCCACCAGTGACGGACTAGCGGGGGGGCCTGAGCAGTTCTTC.

This chain's CDR3 is CASSPGTSYEQYF. CDR3 DNA sequence: TGTGCCAGCAGCCCCGGGACTTCCTACGAGCAGTACTTC. V gene TRBV7-2 combines with J gene TRBJ2-7; maybe TRBD2 (6 bases). Deletions cut 5 bases from V and 1 base from J, with 9 bases between. The CDR3 is 13 amino acids. CDR1 SGHTA and CDR2 FQGNSA come from the germline V gene.

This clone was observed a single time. The CDR3 here is CASSFSYGQGHTDTQYF. As DNA, the CDR3 is TGTGCCAGCAGTTTCTCCTACGGACAGGGGCACACAGATACGCAGTATTTT. The chain joins TRBV27 to TRBJ2-3, with 9 bases lining up with TRBD1. The germline CDR1 and CDR2 sequences are MNHEY and SMNVEV (reference sequence). After removal of 3 bases from V and 2 bases from J, the junction contained 9 bases not matched to a gene. The CDR3 spans 17 residues.

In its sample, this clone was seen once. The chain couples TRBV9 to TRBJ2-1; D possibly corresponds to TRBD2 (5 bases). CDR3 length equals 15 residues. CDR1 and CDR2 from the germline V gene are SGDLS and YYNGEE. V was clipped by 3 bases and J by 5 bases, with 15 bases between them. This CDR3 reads CASSAGSGSHNEQFF. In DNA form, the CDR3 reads TGTGCCAGCAGCGCGGGGAGTGGGAGCCACAATGAGCAGTTCTTC.

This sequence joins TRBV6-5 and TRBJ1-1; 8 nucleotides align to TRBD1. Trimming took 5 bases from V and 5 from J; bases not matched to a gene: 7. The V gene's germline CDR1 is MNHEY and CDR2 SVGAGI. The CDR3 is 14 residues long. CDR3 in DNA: TGTGCCAGCAGTAGAGGACAGGGTTATACTGAAGCTTTCTTT. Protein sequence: CASSRGQGYTEAFF.